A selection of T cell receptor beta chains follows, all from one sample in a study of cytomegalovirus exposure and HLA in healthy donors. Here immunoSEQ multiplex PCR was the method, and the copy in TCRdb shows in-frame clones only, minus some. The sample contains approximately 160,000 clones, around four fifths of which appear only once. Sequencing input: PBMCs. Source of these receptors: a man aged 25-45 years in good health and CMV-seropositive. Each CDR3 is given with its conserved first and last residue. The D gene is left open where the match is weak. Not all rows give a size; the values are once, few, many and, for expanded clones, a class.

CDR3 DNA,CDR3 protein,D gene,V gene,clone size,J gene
TGCAGCACTAACACAGATACGCAGTATTTT,CSTNTDTQYF,.,TRBV29-1,.,TRBJ2-3
TGTGCCTGGGAGGGAGGGTATAGGGAGCTGTTTTTT,CAWEGGYRELFF,TRBD2,TRBV30,.,TRBJ2-2
TGTGCCAGCAGCGTAGAAGATTGGGCCTATCAGCCCCAGCATTTT,CASSVEDWAYQPQHF,.,TRBV9,.,TRBJ1-5
TGTGCCACCAGCCGGGGGAGGACTAAGAACACTGAAGCTTTCTTT,CATSRGRTKNTEAFF,.,TRBV15,.,TRBJ1-1
TGTGCCAGCAGCTTGATGACGGCAGGGCTAGTGGGGGGGGTGAGCGCTTTCTTT,CASSLMTAGLVGGVSAFF,.,TRBV7-8,.,TRBJ1-1
TGTGCCAGCAGCTCCCCGAGGGGGGGCTCGATAGATACGCAGTATTTT,CASSSPRGGSIDTQYF,.,TRBV7-6,.,TRBJ2-3
TGTGCCAGCAGTGAATGGGGGGGACAGGGAGGAGATCAGCCCCAGCATTTT,CASSEWGGQGGDQPQHF,TRBD1,TRBV25-1,.,TRBJ1-5
TGTGCCAGCAGAGACATCGTTCTAACTAATGAAAAACTGTTTTTT,CASRDIVLTNEKLFF,.,TRBV2,.,TRBJ1-4
TGCGCCAGCAGCCACGTTTCGTTGTCTAACTATGGCTACACCTTC,CASSHVSLSNYGYTF,.,TRBV4-1,.,TRBJ1-2
TGTGCCAGCAGTGTCCGTGTAAATTCACCCCTCCACTTT,CASSVRVNSPLHF,.,TRBV6-4,.,TRBJ1-6
TGTGCCAGCAGTCTGACAGGGAAGGAGGGCTACACCTTC,CASSLTGKEGYTF,TRBD1,TRBV27,.,TRBJ1-2
TGTGCCAGCAGCTGGGGACTACCTGAAGCTTTCTTT,CASSWGLPEAFF,.,TRBV7-2,.,TRBJ1-1
TGTGCCAGCAGCTCCCCGGGAGGGTTCAACTATGGCTACACCTTC,CASSSPGGFNYGYTF,.,TRBV21-1,.,TRBJ1-2
TGTGCCAGCAGACCCGCCGGGGGGACGGGCACTGAAGCTTTCTTT,CASRPAGGTGTEAFF,.,TRBV7-2,.,TRBJ1-1
TGTGCCAGCAGCGTAGAGGGCAGGGGGCGAGGAGGGGAGACCCAGTACTTC,CASSVEGRGRGGETQYF,TRBD1,TRBV9,.,TRBJ2-5
TGTGCCAGCAGCTCACAGAGGACTAGAGAGAACACTGAAGCTTTCTTT,CASSSQRTRENTEAFF,.,TRBV7-9,.,TRBJ1-1
TGTGCCAGCAGAACGGGGGCTGAAGCTTTCTTT,CASRTGAEAFF,.,TRBV5-8,few,TRBJ1-1
TGTGCCAGCAGCCAAGCGCCGACAGGAACTAGCACAGATACGCAGTATTTT,CASSQAPTGTSTDTQYF,.,TRBV11-1,.,TRBJ2-3
TGTGCCAGCAGCTTGAACAGCTACGAGCAGTACTTC,CASSLNSYEQYF,.,TRBV5-5,.,TRBJ2-7
TGTGCCAGCAGCTTAACAGCTAACTATGGCTACACCTTC,CASSLTANYGYTF,.,TRBV5-8,.,TRBJ1-2
TGTGCCATCAGAGGGACTAGCGGTAACACCGGGGAGCTGTTTTTT,CAIRGTSGNTGELFF,TRBD2,TRBV10-3,.,TRBJ2-2
TGTGCCAGCAGCCCGTCACAGAATTCACCCCTCCACTTT,CASSPSQNSPLHF,.,TRBV7-9,.,TRBJ1-6
TGTGCCAGCAGTTACCCGGGACAGGGGACCCCCTACGAGCAGTACTTC,CASSYPGQGTPYEQYF,TRBD1,TRBV6-5,.,TRBJ2-7
TGTGCCAGCAGTCGGGGACAGGGGAACACTGAAGCTTTCTTT,CASSRGQGNTEAFF,TRBD1,TRBV27,few,TRBJ1-1
TGTGCCAGCAGTTACGGAAATACAGGGGGCACTGAAGCTTTCTTT,CASSYGNTGGTEAFF,TRBD1,TRBV6-5,once,TRBJ1-1
TGTGCCAGCAGCTTGCCACCGGGACAGGGCCACGAGCAGTACTTC,CASSLPPGQGHEQYF,TRBD1,TRBV5-4,.,TRBJ2-7
TGTGCCAGCAGCTTAGGGTCAGGGGCTGAGGGGCGAACCTACAATGAGCAGTTCTTC,CASSLGSGAEGRTYNEQFF,.,TRBV7-9,.,TRBJ2-1
TGTGCCAGCAGCGTAGACAGGGGTGCTGGAAACACCATATATTTT,CASSVDRGAGNTIYF,TRBD1,TRBV9,.,TRBJ1-3
TGTGCCAGAAGAAGGGGGCACATCACAGATACGCAGTATTTT,CARRRGHITDTQYF,TRBD1,TRBV6-1,.,TRBJ2-3
TGTGCCAGCAGCTTTTACGGGGGGGCTGCAACAGATACGCAGTATTTT,CASSFYGGAATDTQYF,TRBD2,TRBV5-4,.,TRBJ2-3
TGTGCCAGCCCAGGCCACCCCGGGACAGGGGGTGGAAACACCATATATTTT,CASPGHPGTGGGNTIYF,TRBD1,TRBV2,once,TRBJ1-3
TGTGCCAGCAGCTTTGGGACAGGGAATGAAAAACTGTTTTTT,CASSFGTGNEKLFF,TRBD1,TRBV5-6,.,TRBJ1-4
TGCGCCAGCAGCCAACCCGACAGGGGTGGCTACACCTTC,CASSQPDRGGYTF,TRBD1,TRBV4-3,.,TRBJ1-2
TGCGCCAGCAGCTTTTACAGGGGTTCCACTGAAGCTTTCTTT,CASSFYRGSTEAFF,TRBD1,TRBV5-1,.,TRBJ1-1
TGTGCCAGTAGTTCTAGCGGGGGGTGGACTGGGGCCAACGTCCTGACTTTC,CASSSSGGWTGANVLTF,TRBD2,TRBV19,.,TRBJ2-6
TGTGCTAGCAGCTTAGTATTCAGCGTCCACCAAGAGACCCAGTACTTC,CASSLVFSVHQETQYF,.,TRBV7-7,.,TRBJ2-5
TGTGCCAGCAATTCCGGTCCGGACTACACCGGGGAGCTGTTTTTT,CASNSGPDYTGELFF,.,TRBV6-6,few,TRBJ2-2
TGTGCCAGCAGCTTAGGAGGGGGTGCGAACACTGAAGCTTTCTTT,CASSLGGGANTEAFF,.,TRBV7-9,.,TRBJ1-1
TGTGCCAGCAGTGATCGAGGGCCCCGGGGCAATCAGCCCCAGCATTTT,CASSDRGPRGNQPQHF,.,TRBV2,.,TRBJ1-5
TGTGCCAGCAGCCCGCATCTAGGCGGCTACACCTTC,CASSPHLGGYTF,.,TRBV5-6,.,TRBJ1-2
TGTGCCAGCAGCTATTTACAGGGGGCCAAACCCTACACTGAAGCTTTCTTT,CASSYLQGAKPYTEAFF,TRBD1,TRBV11-2,.,TRBJ1-1
TGTGCCAGTAGCCTGACAGGGGCTTTGAACACTGAAGCTTTCTTT,CASSLTGALNTEAFF,TRBD1,TRBV19,.,TRBJ1-1
TGTGCCAGTAATAGTTTTACAGGGTTGGGACAGCCCCAGCATTTT,CASNSFTGLGQPQHF,.,TRBV19,.,TRBJ1-5
TGTGCCAGCAGTTCTAGGTTGGTCAGGGGAGTCCATGGCTACACCTTC,CASSSRLVRGVHGYTF,.,TRBV7-9,.,TRBJ1-2
TGTGCCAGCAGCTTGTTTGCCGGGACAGGGGCCTACGAGCAGTACTTC,CASSLFAGTGAYEQYF,TRBD1,TRBV5-6,.,TRBJ2-7
TGTGCCATCAGAGCGGATTCCTACGAGCAGTACTTC,CAIRADSYEQYF,.,TRBV10-3,.,TRBJ2-7
TGTGCCAGCACCCCGGGACTAGCGGAAGATACGCAGTATTTT,CASTPGLAEDTQYF,TRBD2,TRBV6-5,.,TRBJ2-3
TGTGCCACTTCCGGACTCTACGAGCAGTACTTC,CATSGLYEQYF,.,TRBV2,.,TRBJ2-7
TGTGCCAGCAGCAGGACACTCGGTGGCTACACCTTC,CASSRTLGGYTF,.,TRBV13,.,TRBJ1-2
TGTGCCAGCAGCTTCCTAGCGGGGGGCTCCTACGAGCAGTACTTC,CASSFLAGGSYEQYF,TRBD2,TRBV11-1,.,TRBJ2-7
TGTGCCAGCAGCCAAGGAGAGGGCCAGCCCCAGCATTTT,CASSQGEGQPQHF,.,TRBV14,.,TRBJ1-5
TGTGCCAGCAGCTTTGGAACGACAGGGCCGGACGAGCAGTACTTC,CASSFGTTGPDEQYF,TRBD1,TRBV9,.,TRBJ2-7
TGTGCCAGCAATACCAACAGGGGCTCTGGAAACACCATATATTTT,CASNTNRGSGNTIYF,TRBD1,TRBV6-5,.,TRBJ1-3